This T cell receptor beta chain was sequenced for a study of T cell repertoires in cytomegalovirus infection. Background on the study: CMV infection and matching HLA type were both indicated by public TCR beta signatures. General observations from the study: Totalled public TCR beta family frequency picked out people who carried CMV plus the relevant HLA. CMV-specific TCR beta clonotypes restricted by HLA-C dominated the ex vivo response.

A note on this clonotype: What it recognizes is unknown.

Trimming cost V 4 bases and J 11 bases, with 12 bases left between them. The CDR3 runs 12 residues. Germline V gene lookup returns CDR1 LNHDA and CDR2 SQIVND (reference sequence). Each CDR3 protein is one row after TCRdb ran MiXCR on the reads. The sample yields about 700,000 distinct CDR3 sequences, roughly 36% seen once. The rearrangement uses TRBV19 and TRBJ2-1; D unresolved. The starting material was cultured PBMCs, obtained from culture after CMV antigen stimulation. This clonotype originated in a human donor in good health (CMV status not recorded). Some clones in this sample may be carry-over from other donors' samples. The CDR3 region has the DNA TGTGCCAGTAGTACCGGACCGTCTCAGCAGTTCTTC. Encoded protein: CASSTGPSQQFF.